This TCR beta chain originates from a study of human T cells and chemical hapten exposure. For the study at large: The study lasted around 22 weeks, and patients were dosed weekly with diphenylcyclopropenone on the scalp throughout.

Study-wide results and caveats: Clustering by CDR3 similarity yielded significantly more large clusters from expanded TCRs than controls.

Worth noting for this clonotype: The antigen remains unidentified.

The time point denotes: patch test 2, 6 weeks after DPC sensitization. Sample treatment: therapeutic diphenylcyclopropenone sensitization with weekly scalp DPC. Samples of blood were obtained prior to the application of each patch test. Per the original data handling: Counting gave a median of around 96,000 TCRs per sample, with values ranging from about 23,224 to 690,600. TCRdb reprocessed the RACE reads via MiXCR and lists one record per CDR3 protein. These V and J calls derive from TCRdb rather than the authors' analysis. Counted here are 330,000 or so distinct CDR3 sequences, over 6% occurring once; the ten biggest clones make up over 5.5%. The CDR3 has 16 residues. Per germline, CDR1 SNHLY and CDR2 FYNNEI. V shed 1 base, J shed 5 bases, and the junction held 9 bases outside the gene matches.

The rearrangement uses TRBV2 and TRBJ2-5, with TRBD2 matching over 8 bases. Sequences were derived from whole blood, sampled in connection with sensitization to the hapten diphenylcyclopropenone (DPC). The clonotype originates from a woman aged 18-30 years with alopecia areata. Some clones in this sample may be carry-over from other donors' samples. CDR3: CASSEVPGGLLETQYF. For the CDR3, the DNA is TGTGCCAGCAGTGAAGTGCCGGGGGGGCTCCTGGAGACCCAGTACTTC.